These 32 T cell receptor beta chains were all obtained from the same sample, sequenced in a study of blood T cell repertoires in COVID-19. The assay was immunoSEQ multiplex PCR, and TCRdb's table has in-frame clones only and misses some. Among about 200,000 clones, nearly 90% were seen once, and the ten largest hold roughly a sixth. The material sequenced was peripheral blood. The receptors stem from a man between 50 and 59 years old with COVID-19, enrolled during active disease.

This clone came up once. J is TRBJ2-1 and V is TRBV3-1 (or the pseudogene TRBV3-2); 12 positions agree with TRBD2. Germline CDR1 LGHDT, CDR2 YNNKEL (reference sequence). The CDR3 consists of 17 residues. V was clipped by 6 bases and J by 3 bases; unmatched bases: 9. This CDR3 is CASRKTSGSLGYNEQFF. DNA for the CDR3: TGTGCCAGCAGAAAGACTAGCGGGAGCCTCGGCTACAATGAGCAGTTCTTC.

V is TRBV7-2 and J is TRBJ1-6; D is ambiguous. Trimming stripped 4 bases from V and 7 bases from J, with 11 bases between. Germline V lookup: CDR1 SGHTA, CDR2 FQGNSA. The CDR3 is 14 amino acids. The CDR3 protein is CASSSRDGNSPLHF. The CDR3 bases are TGTGCCAGCAGCTCCAGAGACGGGAATTCACCCCTCCACTTT.

The CDR3 DNA sequence: TGCGCCAGCAGCCAGACTAGCGGGAGAGTCGATGAGCAGTTCTTC. It encodes CASSQTSGRVDEQFF. The chain is built from TRBV5-1 and TRBJ2-1; 12 bases line up with TRBD2. CDR1 SGHRS and CDR2 YFSETQ come from the germline V gene. Trimming removed 4 bases from V and 8 bases from J; junction bases left unmatched: 7. The length of the CDR3 is 15 residues.

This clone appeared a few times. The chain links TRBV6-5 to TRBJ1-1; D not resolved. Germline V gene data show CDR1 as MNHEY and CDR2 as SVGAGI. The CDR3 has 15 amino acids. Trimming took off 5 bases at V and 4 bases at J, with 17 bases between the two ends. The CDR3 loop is CASSTLSLAATEAFF. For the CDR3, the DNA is TGTGCCAGCAGTACTCTATCCCTTGCGGCCACTGAAGCTTTCTTT.

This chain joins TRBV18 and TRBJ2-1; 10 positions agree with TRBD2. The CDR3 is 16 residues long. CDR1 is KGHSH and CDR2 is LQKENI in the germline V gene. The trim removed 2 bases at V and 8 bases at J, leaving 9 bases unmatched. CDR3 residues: CASSPGRTSGIDEQFF. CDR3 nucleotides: TGTGCCAGCTCACCAGGGCGAACTAGCGGGATTGATGAGCAGTTCTTC.

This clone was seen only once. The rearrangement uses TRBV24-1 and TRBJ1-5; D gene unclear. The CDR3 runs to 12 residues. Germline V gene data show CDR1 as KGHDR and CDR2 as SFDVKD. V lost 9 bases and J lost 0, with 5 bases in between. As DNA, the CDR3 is TGTGCCACCTCAAATAGCAATCAGCCCCAGCATTTT. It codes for CATSNSNQPQHF.

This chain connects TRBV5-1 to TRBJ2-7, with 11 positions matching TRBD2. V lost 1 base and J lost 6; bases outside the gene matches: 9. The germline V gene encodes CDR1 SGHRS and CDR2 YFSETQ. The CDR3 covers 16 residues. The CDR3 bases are TGCGCCAGCAGCTTGTTGCTAGCGGGAGGAGGAAGCGAGCAGTACTTC. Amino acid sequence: CASSLLLAGGGSEQYF.

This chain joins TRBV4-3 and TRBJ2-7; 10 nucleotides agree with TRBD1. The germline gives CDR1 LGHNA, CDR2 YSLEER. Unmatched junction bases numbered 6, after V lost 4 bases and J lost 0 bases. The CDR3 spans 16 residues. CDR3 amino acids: CASSLATGGSSYEQYF. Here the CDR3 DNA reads TGCGCCAGCAGCCTCGCGACAGGGGGCAGCTCCTACGAGCAGTACTTC.

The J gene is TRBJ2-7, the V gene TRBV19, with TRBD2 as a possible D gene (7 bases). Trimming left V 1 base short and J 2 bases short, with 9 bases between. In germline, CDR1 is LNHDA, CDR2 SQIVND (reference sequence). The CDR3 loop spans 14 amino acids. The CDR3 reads CASSIVRGPYEQYF. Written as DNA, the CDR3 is TGTGCCAGTAGTATAGTGCGGGGGCCCTACGAGCAGTACTTC.

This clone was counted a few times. The CDR3 spells CATSDPPGGELFF. DNA of the CDR3: TGTGCCACCAGTGACCCCCCGGGCGGGGAGCTGTTTTTT. The chain employs TRBV24-1 and TRBJ2-2; D not resolved. Germline V gives CDR1 KGHDR, CDR2 SFDVKD. The V and J ends lost 4 bases and 7 bases respectively, with 9 bases between them. This CDR3 has 13 amino acids.

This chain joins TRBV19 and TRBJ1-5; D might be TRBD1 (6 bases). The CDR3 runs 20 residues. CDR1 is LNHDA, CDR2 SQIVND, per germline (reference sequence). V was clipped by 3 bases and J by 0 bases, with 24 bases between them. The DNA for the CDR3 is TGTGCCAGTAGTATTTTGGGAGGGACATACCAGGCGGGTAGCAATCAGCCCCAGCATTTT. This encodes CASSILGGTYQAGSNQPQHF.

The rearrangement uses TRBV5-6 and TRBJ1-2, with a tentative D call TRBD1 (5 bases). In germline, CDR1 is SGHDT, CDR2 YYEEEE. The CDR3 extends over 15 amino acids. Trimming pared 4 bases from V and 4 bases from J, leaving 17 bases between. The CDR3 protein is CASSPTDVTSYGYTF. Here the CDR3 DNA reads TGTGCCAGCAGCCCGACAGACGTTACGTCCTATGGCTACACCTTC.

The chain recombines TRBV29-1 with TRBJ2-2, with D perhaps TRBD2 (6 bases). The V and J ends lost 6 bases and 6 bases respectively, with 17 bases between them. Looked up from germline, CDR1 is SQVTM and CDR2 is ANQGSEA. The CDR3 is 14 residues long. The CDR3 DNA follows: TGCAGCGTGAGGGATGCGGGGAGTTCCGGGGAGCTGTTTTTT. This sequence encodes CSVRDAGSSGELFF.

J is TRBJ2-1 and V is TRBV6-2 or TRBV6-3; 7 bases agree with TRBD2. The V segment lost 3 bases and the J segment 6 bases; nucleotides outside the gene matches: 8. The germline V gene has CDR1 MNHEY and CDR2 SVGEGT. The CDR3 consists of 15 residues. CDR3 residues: CASSYAVTSVNEQFF. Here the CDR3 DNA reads TGTGCCAGCAGTTATGCCGTTACTAGCGTCAATGAGCAGTTCTTC.

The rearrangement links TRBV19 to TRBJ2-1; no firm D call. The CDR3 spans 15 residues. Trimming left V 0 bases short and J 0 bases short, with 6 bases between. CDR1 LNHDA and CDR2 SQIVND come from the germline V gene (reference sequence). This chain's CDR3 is CASSIDRSSYNEQFF. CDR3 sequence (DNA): TGTGCCAGTAGTATAGATAGGAGCTCCTACAATGAGCAGTTCTTC.

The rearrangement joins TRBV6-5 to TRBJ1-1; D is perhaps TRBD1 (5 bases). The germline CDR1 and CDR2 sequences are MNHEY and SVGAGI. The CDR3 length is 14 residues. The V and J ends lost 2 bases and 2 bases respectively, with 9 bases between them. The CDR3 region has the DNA TGTGCCAGCAGTTACGGAGACAGAAACACTGAAGCTTTCTTT. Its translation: CASSYGDRNTEAFF.

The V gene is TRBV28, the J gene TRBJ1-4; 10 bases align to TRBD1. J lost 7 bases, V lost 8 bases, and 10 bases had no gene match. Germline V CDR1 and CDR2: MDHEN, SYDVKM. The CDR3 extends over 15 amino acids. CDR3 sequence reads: CASAPRGQGSEKLFF. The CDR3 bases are TGTGCCAGCGCCCCCCGGGGACAGGGGTCTGAAAAACTGTTTTTT. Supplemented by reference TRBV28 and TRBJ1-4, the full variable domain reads DVKVTQSSRYLVKRTGEKVFLECVQDMDHENMFWYRQDPGLGLRLIYFSYDVKMKEKGDIPEGYSVSREKKERFSLILESASTNQTSMYLCASAPRGQGSEKLFFGSGTQLSVL.

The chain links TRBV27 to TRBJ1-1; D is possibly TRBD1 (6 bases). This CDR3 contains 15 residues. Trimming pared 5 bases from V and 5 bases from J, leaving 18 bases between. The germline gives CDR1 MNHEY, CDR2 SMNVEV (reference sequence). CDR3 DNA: TGTGCCAGCAGTCGCACACAGGGTGGTTATACTGAAGCTTTCTTT. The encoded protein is CASSRTQGGYTEAFF.

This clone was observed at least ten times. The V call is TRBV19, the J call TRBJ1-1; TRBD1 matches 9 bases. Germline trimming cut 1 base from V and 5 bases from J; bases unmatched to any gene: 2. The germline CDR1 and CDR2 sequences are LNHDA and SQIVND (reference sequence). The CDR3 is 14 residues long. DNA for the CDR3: TGTGCCAGTAGTATAGGCGGGACAGGGACTGAAGCTTTCTTT. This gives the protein CASSIGGTGTEAFF.

The DNA of the CDR3 is TGCAGACACACAAATGAAAAACTGTTTTTT. Amino acids: CRHTNEKLFF. The chain carries TRBV29-1 and TRBJ1-4, with D unclear. The CDR3 length is 10 residues. Germline values: CDR1 SQVTM, CDR2 ANQGSEA.

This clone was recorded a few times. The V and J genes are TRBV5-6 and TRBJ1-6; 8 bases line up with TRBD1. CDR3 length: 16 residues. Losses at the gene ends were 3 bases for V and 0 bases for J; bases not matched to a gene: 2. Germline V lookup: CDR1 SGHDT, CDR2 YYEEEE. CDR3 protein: CASSSRGHSYNSPLHF. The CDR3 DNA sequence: TGTGCCAGCAGCTCCAGGGGGCACTCCTATAATTCACCCCTCCACTTT.

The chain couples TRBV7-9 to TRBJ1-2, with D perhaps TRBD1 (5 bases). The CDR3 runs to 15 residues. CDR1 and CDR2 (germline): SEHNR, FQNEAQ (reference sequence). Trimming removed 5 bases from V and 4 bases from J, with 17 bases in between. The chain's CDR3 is CASSPVEGLGYGYTF. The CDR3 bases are TGTGCCAGCAGCCCGGTGGAGGGGCTTGGCTATGGCTACACCTTC.

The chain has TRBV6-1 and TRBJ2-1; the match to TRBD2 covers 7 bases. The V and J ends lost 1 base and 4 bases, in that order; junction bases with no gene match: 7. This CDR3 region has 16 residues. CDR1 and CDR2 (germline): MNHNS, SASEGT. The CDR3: CASSEVLLARYNEQFF. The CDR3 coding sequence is TGTGCCAGCAGTGAAGTTTTACTAGCGCGATACAATGAGCAGTTCTTC.

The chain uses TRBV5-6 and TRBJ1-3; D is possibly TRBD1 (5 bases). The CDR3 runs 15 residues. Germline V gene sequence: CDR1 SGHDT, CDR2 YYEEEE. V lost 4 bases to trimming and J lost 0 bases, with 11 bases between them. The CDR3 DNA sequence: TGTGCCAGCAGCGCGGACATTTACTCTGGAAACACCATATATTTT. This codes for CASSADIYSGNTIYF.

The CDR3 sequence: CAIRLASNEQFF. The CDR3, as DNA: TGTGCCATCAGGCTAGCGTCCAATGAGCAGTTCTTC. The chain combines TRBV10-3 with TRBJ2-1; D is possibly TRBD2 (6 bases). Per the germline V gene, CDR1 is ENHRY and CDR2 is SYGVKD. Trimming cost V 6 bases and J 6 bases, with 9 bases left between them. There are 12 residues in the CDR3.

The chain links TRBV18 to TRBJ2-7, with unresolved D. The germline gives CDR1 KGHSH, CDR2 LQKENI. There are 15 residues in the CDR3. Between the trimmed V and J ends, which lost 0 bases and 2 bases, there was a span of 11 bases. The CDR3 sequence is CASSPPLGSPYEQYF. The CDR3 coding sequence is TGTGCCAGCTCACCACCGCTAGGTAGCCCCTACGAGCAGTACTTC.

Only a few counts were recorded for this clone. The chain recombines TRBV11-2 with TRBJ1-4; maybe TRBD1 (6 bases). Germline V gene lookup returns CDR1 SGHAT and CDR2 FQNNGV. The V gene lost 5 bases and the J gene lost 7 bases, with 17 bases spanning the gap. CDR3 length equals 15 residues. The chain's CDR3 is CASSQGQGPGEKLFF. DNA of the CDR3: TGTGCCAGCAGCCAAGGGCAGGGGCCCGGTGAAAAACTGTTTTTT.

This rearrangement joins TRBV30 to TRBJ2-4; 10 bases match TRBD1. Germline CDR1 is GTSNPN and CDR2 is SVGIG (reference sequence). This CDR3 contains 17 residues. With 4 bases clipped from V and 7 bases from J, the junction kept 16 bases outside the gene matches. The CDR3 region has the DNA TGTGCCTGGACAATCCACACCGGGACAGGGGATTTTAACATTCAGTACTTC. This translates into CAWTIHTGTGDFNIQYF.

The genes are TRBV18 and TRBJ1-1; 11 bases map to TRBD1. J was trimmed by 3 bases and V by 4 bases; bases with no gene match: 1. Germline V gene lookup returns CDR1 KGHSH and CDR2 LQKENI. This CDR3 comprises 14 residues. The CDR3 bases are TGTGCCAGCTCACGGGGACAGGGGGACACTGAAGCTTTCTTT. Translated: CASSRGQGDTEAFF.

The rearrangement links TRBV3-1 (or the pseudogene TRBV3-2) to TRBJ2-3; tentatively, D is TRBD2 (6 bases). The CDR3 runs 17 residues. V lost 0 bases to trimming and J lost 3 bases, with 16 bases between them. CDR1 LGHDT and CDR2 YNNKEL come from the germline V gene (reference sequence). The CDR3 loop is CASSQDPLGAGTDTQYF. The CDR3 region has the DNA TGTGCCAGCAGCCAAGACCCCCTAGGCGCGGGGACAGATACGCAGTATTTT.

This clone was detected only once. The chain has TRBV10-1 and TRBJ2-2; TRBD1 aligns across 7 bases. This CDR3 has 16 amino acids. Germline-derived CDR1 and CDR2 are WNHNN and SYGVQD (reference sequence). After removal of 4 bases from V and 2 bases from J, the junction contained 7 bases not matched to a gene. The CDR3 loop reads CASSGSGGHNTGELFF. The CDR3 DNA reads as TGCGCCAGCAGTGGGTCAGGGGGACACAACACCGGGGAGCTGTTTTTT.

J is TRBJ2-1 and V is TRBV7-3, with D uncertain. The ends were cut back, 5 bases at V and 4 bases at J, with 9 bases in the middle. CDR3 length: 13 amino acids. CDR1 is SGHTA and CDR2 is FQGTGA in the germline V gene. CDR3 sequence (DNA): TGTGCCAGCAGCCCAAGCCAATACAATGAGCAGTTCTTC. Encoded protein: CASSPSQYNEQFF.